This TCR beta chain was sequenced in a study of blood T cells in healthy people across ages (dated by TCRdb to between 2014 and 2017). About the study as a whole: In model experiments, roughly one uniquely barcoded TCR beta cDNA molecule per two T cells was captured by template switching. To avoid experimental bias, donors of different ages were spread randomly across the sequencing lanes. Two additional independent replicas of 1 million unique cDNA reads from the same blood draw were analyzed for two donors (one aged 18 to 30 and one aged 80 or older). The donors were divided into four age groups: young (average about 15 years), middle-aged (over 35), aged (around 67) and long-lived (around 80). Age-related changes in TCR beta repertoire diversity were measured in the study by deep sequencing normalized with unique cDNA molecular identifiers. Broader findings and caveats from the paper: Estimates of total diversity based on one million sequenced T cells were considered lower bounds and underestimates. The percentage of naive T cells measured by flow cytometry correlated strongly with observed TCR beta diversity. Observed TCR beta diversity per million T cells fell roughly linearly with age, and a significant reduction was already apparent by age about 36. The CMV infection status of donors was not known, potentially confounding age-related changes in expanded clonotypes. Compared with the aged group, the long-lived group had more naive CD4+ T cells, fewer expanded clones and increased TCR diversity, a pattern suggesting age selection. Since profiling was done on bulk unsorted PBMCs, naive and antigen-experienced compartments could not be conclusively compared.

Donors were 39 systemically healthy Caucasian individuals from Russia aged roughly 6 to 95 years. Each donor gave approximately 9.4 milliliters of peripheral blood, drawn into EDTA-treated Vacutainer tubes. PBMCs were isolated by Ficoll-Paque density-gradient centrifugation, with at least 7 million obtained per sample. Trizol reagent was used to extract total RNA from PBMCs, with at least 5 micrograms per sample. Naive CD45RAhigh/CD27high T cell percentages were measured by flow cytometry on a PBMC aliquot from every donor. This clonotype was recorded a few times. It lacks a known antigen. An end of the junction does not agree with germline; a read error may underlie this. Spanning cysteine to phenylalanine, the CDR3 consists of 14 amino acids. The read is trimmed to its CDR3 DNA, 42 bases read in frame from base 1. CDR1 is given as DFQATT and CDR2 as SNEGSKA, both from the germline V gene (reference sequence).

Receptors were amplified or captured by 5' RACE. A second roughly 6 to 12 cycle PCR used a sample-barcoded 5' primer and a J-beta primer mix. Each TCR beta cDNA molecule received a unique molecular identifier from a template-switch 5' adaptor carrying 12 random nucleotides. Each sample yielded at least 2.5 million CDR3-containing paired-end reads. First-strand cDNA synthesis was performed from all RNA using the Mint cDNA synthesis kit, with priming by a TRBC-specific oligonucleotide. All cDNA was treated with uracil-DNA glycosylase and then went through a first 18-cycle PCR with the universal primers M1SS and BC2_uni_R. The study's own analysis went as follows. Each sample was normalized by randomly selecting 1 million high-quality reads, each carrying a distinct molecular identifier. Instead of being binned into consensus sequences, reads that shared molecular identifiers were thrown out. MiTCR, set to a Q25 quality threshold and the strictest error-elimination algorithm, was used for CDR3 identification, clonotype clustering and error correction. A nonparametric unseen species model with Euler transformation was used to estimate lower-bound total TCR beta diversity. TCRdb handled the public reads itself, with Q25 trimming in fastp and clone calling in MiXCR, and kept productive beta chains. Under each unique CDR3 protein, matching rows form one entry showing the most common genes and DNA. These V and J calls are TCRdb output, not the study's own analysis. The sample table holds some 1,800,000 distinct CDR3 sequences, of which 39% were seen once. The ten top clones hold 23% of the sample.

The rearrangement combines TRBV20-1 with TRBJ2-5, and TRBD1 may be the D gene, going by 6 matching bases. This sequence was found in a human donor in good health. The sample consisted of blood. CDR3 reads: CSAGNRRRGETQYF. The sequenced DNA: TGCAGTGCTGGAAATAGGCGCAGGGGAGAGACCCAGTACTTT.